These 26 T cell receptor beta chains were all obtained from the same sample, sequenced in a study of cytomegalovirus exposure and HLA in healthy donors. In the PCR, 60 Vbeta and 13 Jbeta primers were used. TCRdb keeps only in-frame clones here, not all; method: immunoSEQ multiplex PCR. Here the sample spans about 85,000 clones, about three quarters being singletons. The sequenced sample consisted of PBMCs. These receptor sequences come from a boy younger than 18 in good health and CMV-seronegative.

The gene calls are TRBV5-4 and TRBJ2-1, with a weak D call TRBD2 (6 bases). This CDR3 comprises 12 residues. From germline, CDR1 is SGHNT and CDR2 YYREEE (reference sequence). V was trimmed by 4 bases and J by 9 bases, leaving 11 bases between them. The CDR3 is CASSEVGGEQFF. The CDR3 region has the DNA TGTGCCAGCAGCGAGGTGGGAGGTGAGCAGTTCTTC. Variable domain in full (rest from reference TRBV5-4 and TRBJ2-1): ETGVTQSPTHLIKTRGQQVTLRCSSQSGHNTVSWYQQALGQGPQFIFQYYREEENGRGNFPPRFSGLQFPNYSSELNVNALELDDSALYLCASSEVGGEQFFGPGTRLTVL.

The chain links TRBV6-6 to TRBJ1-2; 7 nucleotides agree with TRBD1. Losses at the gene ends were 5 bases for V and 3 bases for J; bases not matched to a gene: 6. The CDR3 contains 14 residues. Germline-derived CDR1 and CDR2 are MNHNY and SVGAGI (reference sequence). CDR3 sequence (DNA): TGTGCCAGCAGTCCGGGACAGTCTTACTATGGCTACACCTTC. Translation gives CASSPGQSYYGYTF.

This clone appeared a few times. V is TRBV29-1 and J is TRBJ2-4, with TRBD1 matching over 10 bases. There are 15 residues in the CDR3. Germline V gene data show CDR1 as SQVTM and CDR2 as ANQGSEA. V lost 4 bases to trimming and J lost 0 bases; unmatched junction nucleotides: 3. CDR3 amino acids: CSVVRTGGAKNIQYF. CDR3 DNA: TGCAGCGTTGTTAGGACAGGGGGAGCCAAAAACATTCAGTACTTC.

The chain has TRBV5-5 and TRBJ2-7; D perhaps matches TRBD2 (5 bases). CDR3 length equals 14 residues. Germline loops: CDR1 SGHKS, CDR2 YYEKEE (reference sequence). With 7 bases removed from V and 5 bases from J, the gap between germline ends came to 19 bases. CDR3 in amino acids: CASSKTWNGDEQYF. The CDR3 DNA reads TGTGCCAGCTCTAAGACCTGGAACGGGGACGAGCAGTACTTC. The whole variable domain, filled in from reference TRBV5-5 and TRBJ2-7, reads DAGVTQSPTHLIKTRGQQVTLRCSPISGHKSVSWYQQVLGQGPQFIFQYYEKEERGRGNFPDRFSARQFPNYSSELNVNALLLGDSALYLCASSKTWNGDEQYFGPGTRLTVT.

This rearrangement joins TRBV7-8 to TRBJ1-1; TRBD1 matches 7 bases. The CDR3 totals 13 residues. V was clipped by 1 base and J by 8 bases; unmatched bases: 4. Germline V CDR1 and CDR2: SGHVS, FQNEAQ. Here the CDR3 DNA reads TGTGCCAGCAGCTTAGTACAGGGGCAAGAAGCTTTCTTT. This translates into CASSLVQGQEAFF.

This rearrangement joins TRBV6-5 to TRBJ1-1; tentative D call: TRBD1 (5 bases). The CDR3 covers 13 residues. Germline V gene data show CDR1 as MNHEY and CDR2 as SVGAGI. V was clipped by 7 bases and J by 4 bases, with 13 bases between them. The chain's CDR3 is CASKQRGVTEAFF. The CDR3 DNA reads as TGTGCCAGCAAACAACGGGGGGTCACTGAAGCTTTCTTT.

V and J are TRBV9 and TRBJ2-1; tentative D call: TRBD2 (5 bases). Trimming stripped 0 bases from V and 0 bases from J, with 10 bases between. The CDR3 sequence is 16 residues long. In germline, CDR1 is SGDLS, CDR2 YYNGEE. CDR3 sequence (DNA): TGTGCCAGCAGCGTAGTACCGAGGGACTCCTACAATGAGCAGTTCTTC. It specifies CASSVVPRDSYNEQFF.

The chain joins TRBV5-8 to TRBJ2-1; D is unresolved. Germline V gene lookup returns CDR1 SGHTS and CDR2 YDEGEE. V dropped 0 bases and J dropped 0 bases, with 19 bases sitting between them. The CDR3 has 19 residues. The CDR3 loop is CASSLGPRDSLSSYNEQFF. DNA of the CDR3: TGTGCCAGCAGCTTGGGTCCCCGCGATTCTTTGAGCTCCTACAATGAGCAGTTCTTC.

This sequence joins TRBV6-4 and TRBJ2-3; 9 positions agree with TRBD1. The junction had 3 bases not matched to a gene; V was cut back by 3 bases and J by 2 bases. This CDR3 spans 15 amino acids. CDR1 is MRHNA, CDR2 SNTAGT, per germline. The CDR3: CASSEDRGATDTQYF. The CDR3 nucleotides read TGTGCCAGCAGTGAAGACAGGGGGGCCACAGATACGCAGTATTTT.

This clone turned up a few times. This sequence joins TRBV7-8 and TRBJ1-6, with no clear D. The CDR3 consists of 15 residues. Per the germline V gene, CDR1 is SGHVS and CDR2 is FQNEAQ. V was shortened by 5 bases and J by 7 bases, with 15 bases between the two germline ends. The CDR3 spells CASSPSGVGNSPLHF. The CDR3 DNA reads as TGTGCCAGCAGCCCCTCCGGGGTGGGGAATTCACCCCTCCACTTT.

DNA of the CDR3: TGTGCCAGCAGCTTAGGACAGCCGTTAACTGAAGCTTTCTTT. Its translation is CASSLGQPLTEAFF. V gene TRBV7-9 combines with J gene TRBJ1-1; D possibly corresponds to TRBD1 (5 bases). Trimming removed 1 base at V and 5 bases at J, with 11 bases between. CDR3 size: 14 residues. CDR1 SEHNR and CDR2 FQNEAQ come from the germline V gene (reference sequence).

The gene calls are TRBV28 and TRBJ2-7, with a possible D match to TRBD2 (6 bases). CDR3 length: 13 residues. Trimming cost V 7 bases and J 3 bases, with 13 bases left between them. Germline CDR1 and CDR2: MDHEN and SYDVKM. In DNA form, the CDR3 reads TGTGCCAGCATGGCCGGGGAGGACTACGAGCAGTACTTC. Amino acid sequence: CASMAGEDYEQYF.

The chain joins TRBV2 to TRBJ1-6; 9 nucleotides line up with TRBD1. Germline loops: CDR1 SNHLY, CDR2 FYNNEI. This CDR3 comprises 15 residues. After removal of 6 bases from V and 4 bases from J, the junction contained 4 bases not matched to a gene. CDR3 residues: CASSPDRGYNSPLHF. The CDR3 DNA sequence: TGTGCCAGCAGCCCGGACAGGGGTTATAATTCACCCCTCCACTTT.

This chain uses TRBV28 with TRBJ2-5; a possible D gene is TRBD2 (5 bases). The CDR3 length is 15 residues. Germline CDR1 reads MDHEN; CDR2 reads SYDVKM. With 2 bases removed from V and 5 bases from J, the gap between germline ends came to 15 bases. CDR3 nucleotide sequence: TGTGCCAGCAGTTTAAGTCCTAGCCAGTTTGAGACCCAGTACTTC. Translation gives CASSLSPSQFETQYF.

The gene calls are TRBV20-1 and TRBJ1-3; D is unresolved. Trimming removed 5 bases from V and 8 bases from J, with 10 bases in between. The CDR3 consists of 11 residues. Germline assignment: CDR1 DFQATT and CDR2 SNEGSKA (reference sequence). The CDR3 here is CSAGLSDTIYF. CDR3 in DNA: TGCAGTGCTGGACTCTCGGACACCATATATTTT.

The chain carries TRBV10-1 and TRBJ2-3, with 7 bases lining up with TRBD1. The V gene's germline CDR1 is WNHNN and CDR2 SYGVQD (reference sequence). Unmatched junction bases numbered 5, after V lost 5 bases and J lost 0 bases. CDR3 length: 15 amino acids. The CDR3 sequence is CASSLGGTSTDTQYF. CDR3 in DNA: TGCGCCAGCAGTTTAGGGGGCACTAGCACAGATACGCAGTATTTT.

The J gene is TRBJ1-1, the V gene TRBV19; weak D call: TRBD1 (6 bases). The V gene lost 5 bases and the J gene lost 10 bases, with 17 bases spanning the gap. Germline V lookup: CDR1 LNHDA, CDR2 SQIVND (reference sequence). The CDR3 spans 13 residues. CDR3 region: CASSPSTGLSAFF. The CDR3 DNA sequence: TGTGCCAGTAGTCCTTCCACAGGGTTATCAGCTTTCTTT.

V gene TRBV9 combines with J gene TRBJ2-1, with a weak D call TRBD1 (8 bases). The CDR3 extends over 15 amino acids. Trimming left V 2 bases short and J 7 bases short, with 16 bases between. Germline values: CDR1 SGDLS, CDR2 YYNGEE. The CDR3 reads CASSVGQGGGNEQFF. In DNA, the CDR3 is TGTGCCAGCAGCGTCGGACAGGGAGGGGGAAATGAGCAGTTCTTC.

The chain has TRBV5-4 and TRBJ2-3, with 10 bases that match TRBD1. The germline CDR1 and CDR2 sequences are SGHNT and YYREEE (reference sequence). With 4 bases clipped from V and 2 bases from J, the junction kept 7 bases outside the gene matches. This CDR3 is built from 16 residues. The CDR3 region has the DNA TGTGCCAGCAGCGCCGGGACAGGGGACCCCACAGATACGCAGTATTTT. It yields the protein CASSAGTGDPTDTQYF.

The chain couples TRBV7-6 to TRBJ2-7; 10 positions agree with TRBD1. CDR1 and CDR2 from the germline V gene are SGHVS and FNYEAQ. The CDR3 is 15 amino acids. Trimming took 5 bases from V and 2 from J; bases not matched to a gene: 6. CDR3 DNA sequence: TGTGCCAGCAGCGTAGAGGGGACAGGGGCCTACGAGCAGTACTTC. Amino acid sequence: CASSVEGTGAYEQYF.

V usage is TRBV29-1 and J usage is TRBJ1-1, with D possibly TRBD1 on 5 matching bases. This CDR3 contains 12 residues. V was trimmed by 7 bases and J by 4 bases, leaving 13 bases between them. Germline V lookup: CDR1 SQVTM, CDR2 ANQGSEA. CDR3 nucleotides: TGCAGCGAAAGGTTAGACAGCACTGAAGCTTTCTTT. Protein sequence: CSERLDSTEAFF.

The chain joins TRBV18 to TRBJ2-3; a possible D gene is TRBD1 (6 bases). Trimming removed 3 bases from V and 3 bases from J, with 7 bases in between. Germline CDR1 and CDR2: KGHSH and LQKENI. The CDR3 consists of 13 residues. CDR3 amino acids: CASSPTGTDTQYF. The DNA of the CDR3 is TGTGCCAGCTCACCCACAGGGACAGATACGCAGTATTTT. Full variable domain (missing parts from reference TRBV18 and TRBJ2-3): NAGVMQNPRHLVRRRGQEARLRCSPMKGHSHVYWYRQLPEEGLKFMVYLQKENIIDESGMPKERFSAEFPKEGPSILRIQQVVRGDSAAYFCASSPTGTDTQYFGPGTRLTVL.

The chain carries TRBV27 and TRBJ1-6; 10 bases fit TRBD1. J lost 9 bases, V lost 5 bases, and 7 bases had no gene match. Per germline, CDR1 MNHEY and CDR2 SMNVEV (reference sequence). This CDR3 comprises 15 residues. The CDR3 region has the DNA TGTGCCAGCAGTCCCCGGGACAGGGGAATTTCACCCCTCCACTTT. This gives the protein CASSPRDRGISPLHF.

The chain couples TRBV19 to TRBJ1-2; D is unclear. The V gene's germline CDR1 is LNHDA and CDR2 SQIVND (reference sequence). V was trimmed by 10 bases and J by 7 bases, leaving 16 bases between them. This CDR3 is built from 12 residues. The CDR3 DNA sequence: TGTGCCACTCTCGGCGGGCTAGGTGGCTACACCTTC. Protein product: CATLGGLGGYTF.

This rearrangement joins TRBV4-3 to TRBJ2-7; tentatively, D is TRBD1 (5 bases). The CDR3 totals 15 residues. V lost 0 bases to trimming and J lost 0 bases, with 9 bases between them. Germline CDR1 reads LGHNA; CDR2 reads YSLEER. The CDR3 is CASSQDRQGSYEQYF. In DNA form, the CDR3 reads TGCGCCAGCAGCCAAGATCGGCAGGGCTCCTACGAGCAGTACTTC.

The genes are TRBV5-6 and TRBJ2-5; D possibly corresponds to TRBD2 (6 bases). The CDR3 runs 13 residues. V shed 4 bases and J shed 4 bases, with 11 bases lying between them. Germline V CDR1 and CDR2: SGHDT, YYEEEE. CDR3 amino acids: CASSPRRGETQYF. CDR3 in DNA: TGTGCCAGCAGCCCCCGGAGGGGAGAGACCCAGTACTTC.